This TCR beta chain came from a study of cytomegalovirus exposure and HLA in healthy donors. 60 Vbeta and 13 Jbeta primers were used in PCR. This table comes from immunoSEQ multiplex PCR, and its TCRdb copy is limited to in-frame clones, with some not included. The sample lists about 200,000 clones; about four fifths were seen once. V was trimmed by 7 bases and J by 6 bases, leaving 11 bases between them. This CDR3 is 11 amino acids long. CDR1 and CDR2 (germline): SGHDT, YYEEEE. Sequenced material: PBMCs. The chain uses TRBV5-6 and TRBJ2-7, with D possibly TRBD1 on 6 matching bases. The receptor was isolated from a male donor in good health and CMV-seropositive. CDR3 loop: CASQTGIEQYF. CDR3 sequence (DNA): TGTGCCAGCCAAACAGGGATCGAGCAGTACTTC. Using reference TRBV5-6 and TRBJ2-7 for the parts outside the CDR3, the full variable domain is DAGVTQSPTHLIKTRGQQVTLRCSPKSGHDTVSWYQQALGQGPQFIFQYYEEEERQRGNFPDRFSGHQFPNYSSELNVNALLLGDSALYLCASQTGIEQYFGPGTRLTVT.